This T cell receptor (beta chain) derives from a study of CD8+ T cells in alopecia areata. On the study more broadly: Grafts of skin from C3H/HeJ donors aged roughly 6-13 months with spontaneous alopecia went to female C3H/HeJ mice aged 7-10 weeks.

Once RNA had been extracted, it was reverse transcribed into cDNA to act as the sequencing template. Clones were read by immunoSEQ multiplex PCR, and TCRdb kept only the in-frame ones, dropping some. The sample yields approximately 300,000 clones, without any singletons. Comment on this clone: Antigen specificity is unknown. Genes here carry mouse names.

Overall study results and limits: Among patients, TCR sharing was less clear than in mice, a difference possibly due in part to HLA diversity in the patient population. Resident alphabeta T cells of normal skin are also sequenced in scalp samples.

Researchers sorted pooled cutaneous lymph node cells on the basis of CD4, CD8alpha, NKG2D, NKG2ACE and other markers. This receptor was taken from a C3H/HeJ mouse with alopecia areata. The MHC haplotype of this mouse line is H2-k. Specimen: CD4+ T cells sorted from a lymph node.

The CDR3 sequence is CASRPGTGGYEQYF. Partial CDR3 DNA: TGTGCTAGCAGACCCGGGACTGGGGGATAT. The chain combines TRBV17 with TRBJ2-7; TRBD2 aligns across 11 bases. Coverage ceases 4 residues before the CDR3 finishes, and the germline J gene fills in the end. The CDR3 length is 14 residues. Looked up from germline, CDR1 is MNHDT and CDR2 is YYDKIL.